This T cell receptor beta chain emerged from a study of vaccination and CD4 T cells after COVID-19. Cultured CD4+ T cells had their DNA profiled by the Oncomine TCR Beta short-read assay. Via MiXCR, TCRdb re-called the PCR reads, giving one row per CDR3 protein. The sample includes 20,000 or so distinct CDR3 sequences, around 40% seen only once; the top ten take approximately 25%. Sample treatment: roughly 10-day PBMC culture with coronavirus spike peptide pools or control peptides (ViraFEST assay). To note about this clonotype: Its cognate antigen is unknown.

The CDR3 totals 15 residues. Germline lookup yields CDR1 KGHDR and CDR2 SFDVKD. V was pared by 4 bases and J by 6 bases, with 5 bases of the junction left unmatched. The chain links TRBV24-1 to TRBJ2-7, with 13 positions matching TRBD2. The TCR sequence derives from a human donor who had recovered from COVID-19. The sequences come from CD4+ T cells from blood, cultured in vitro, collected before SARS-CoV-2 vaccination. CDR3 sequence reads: CATSDATSGRGEQYF. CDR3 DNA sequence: TGTGCCACCAGTGACGCCACTAGCGGGAGGGGCGAGCAGTACTTC.